One sample yielded the 14 T cell receptor beta chains listed below, sequenced in a study of Tregs in tolerant kidney transplant recipients. The nonmyeloablative bone marrow transplants came from related graft donors, with transient mixed chimerism. The repertoire was sequenced with immunoSEQ multiplex PCR; TCRdb's copy has only in-frame clones and lacks some. The data include 14,000 or so clones; the top ten clones carry roughly 29%. Here the sequenced sample was CD8+ T cells from blood (PBMCs), taken 6 months after the transplant. These receptors all come from a human patient who received a combined kidney and bone marrow transplant. The graft donor may be the source of some T cells.

With respect to this clone: Coverage ceases 3 residues before the CDR3 finishes, and the germline J gene fills in the end. This sequence joins TRBV10-1 and TRBJ1-1; tentative D call: TRBD1 (6 bases). The V end was cut by 0 bases, the J end by 3 bases, with 11 bases between. This CDR3 comprises 15 residues. In germline, CDR1 is WNHNN, CDR2 SYGVQD (reference sequence). Incomplete CDR3 DNA: TGCGCCAGCAGTGAGTCGCACGGACAGCACACTGAA. It translates to CASSESHGQHTE. The entire CDR3 protein is CASSESHGQHTEAFF.

This CDR3 is CAWSGLTGASYDYTF. The covered CDR3 bases are TGTGCCTGGAGTGGGCTGACAGGCGCATCCTACGAC. The V gene is TRBV30, the J gene TRBJ1-2; a possible D gene is TRBD1 (6 bases). The read ends 3 residues before the CDR3 terminus; that terminus is restored from the germline J gene. CDR3 length: 15 residues. Germline CDR1 reads GTSNPN; CDR2 reads SVGIG (reference sequence).

As regards this clone: The read comes to an end 3 residues before the CDR3 does, leaving the germline J gene to fill in the end. The rearrangement links TRBV6-2 or TRBV6-3 to TRBJ2-7, with D possibly being TRBD1 (6 bases). The CDR3 length is 13 residues. CDR1 and CDR2 (germline): MNHEY, SVGEGT. Between the trimmed V and J ends, which lost 5 bases and 2 bases, there was a span of 10 bases. CDR3 bases read: TGTGCCAGCAGTGGGGGCTTGGCCTACGAG. It is translated as CASSGGLAYE. The CDR3 in full is CASSGGLAYEQYF.

With regard to this clone: The read ends 3 residues shy of where the CDR3 ends; the end is completed using the germline J gene. The V and J genes are TRBV4-1 and TRBJ2-3, with 9 bases that match TRBD2. Germline CDR1 reads MGHRA; CDR2 reads YSYEKL. CDR3 length: 16 amino acids. Unmatched junction bases numbered 5, after V lost 2 bases and J lost 2 bases. The CDR3 sequence: CASSQTGLADTDTQYF. CDR3 DNA, as far as it was read: TGCGCCAGCAGCCAAACGGGACTAGCCGACACAGATACG.

As concerns this clone: From the germline J gene comes the end of the CDR3, since the read stops 3 residues before it. This chain joins TRBV12-3 or TRBV12-4 and TRBJ1-1; D ambiguous. V dropped 6 bases and J dropped 3 bases, with 17 bases sitting between them. The CDR3 is 15 amino acids. CDR3 DNA, as far as it was read: TGTGCCAGCAGACCCCTGAAGAGGGTCGACACTGAA. It codes for CASRPLKRVDTE. The complete CDR3 sequence is CASRPLKRVDTEAFF.

Note on this clone: Read coverage stops 3 residues before the CDR3 terminus; the germline J gene supplies the remainder. The gene calls are TRBV5-1 and TRBJ2-7; TRBD1 aligns across 10 bases. The CDR3 loop spans 15 amino acids. V dropped 4 bases and J dropped 1; count of bases not matched to a gene: 5. Germline V gives CDR1 SGHRS, CDR2 YFSETQ. CDR3: CASSLTGGASYEQYF. Partial CDR3 DNA: TGCGCCAGCAGCCTGACAGGGGGCGCGTCCTACGAG.

With regard to this clone: The CDR3 end is not reached by the read, which stops 3 residues before it; the germline J gene fills it in. The chain carries TRBV29-1 and TRBJ2-1; perhaps TRBD2 as D (6 bases). In germline, CDR1 is SQVTM, CDR2 ANQGSEA. The CDR3 extends over 14 amino acids. V lost 6 bases, J lost 6 bases, and 18 bases lay in between. Here the CDR3 reads CSVTGTLGVNEQFF. The CDR3 DNA, read in part, is TGCAGCGTGACCGGGACTCTTGGGGTCAATGAG.

As to this clone: The read falls 3 residues short of the CDR3 end, and the missing part is taken from the germline J gene. V is TRBV7-6 and J is TRBJ2-1, with D uncertain. The V end lost 1 base, the J end lost 9 bases, and 7 bases lay between the germline ends. This CDR3 is 12 amino acids long. Germline loops: CDR1 SGHVS, CDR2 FNYEAQ. CDR3 loop: CASSLGYGEQFF. The covered CDR3 bases are TGTGCCAGCAGCTTAGGATACGGTGAG.

In the case of this clone: Coverage ceases 3 residues before the CDR3 finishes, and the germline J gene fills in the end. The chain uses TRBV29-1 and TRBJ1-1, with a possible D match to TRBD1 (6 bases). This CDR3 is built from 15 residues. The germline V gene encodes CDR1 SQVTM and CDR2 ANQGSEA. V lost 3 bases, J lost 0 bases, and 14 bases lay in between. The CDR3 DNA, read in part, is TGCAGCGTTGATGGACAGTTCTCCATGAACACTGAA. It codes for CSVDGQFSMNTE. The full CDR3 sequence reads CSVDGQFSMNTEAFF.

Points on this clone: The CDR3 is cut off 3 residues early in the read; its end comes from the germline J gene. The chain links TRBV6-2 or TRBV6-3 to TRBJ2-1; perhaps TRBD2 as D (6 bases). Trimming pared 7 bases from V and 4 bases from J, leaving 14 bases between. CDR1 MNHEY and CDR2 SVGEGT come from the germline V gene. The CDR3 sequence is 14 residues long. CDR3: CASTSGLQYNEQFF. CDR3 DNA (partial): TGTGCCAGCACCTCGGGACTTCAATACAATGAG.

On this clone itself: The read terminates 3 residues ahead of where the CDR3 ends, so the germline J gene completes it. The genes are TRBV7-2 and TRBJ2-1; D remains ambiguous. CDR1 is SGHTA and CDR2 is FQGNSA in the germline V gene. CDR3 size: 14 residues. V was clipped by 8 bases and J by 1 base, with 12 bases between them. Incomplete CDR3 DNA: TGTGCCAGCCATATAGTTCTTTCCTACAATGAG. Translation: CASHIVLSYNE. The whole CDR3 protein reads CASHIVLSYNEQFF.

Notes on this clone: The DNA ends 3 residues before the CDR3 does, and the rest of the CDR3 is filled in from the germline J gene. The rearrangement joins TRBV29-1 to TRBJ2-7, with D possibly TRBD1 on 5 matching bases. This CDR3 spans 13 amino acids. Per germline, CDR1 SQVTM and CDR2 ANQGSEA. The germline V and J ends were trimmed by 6 bases and 5 bases, with 17 bases remaining between them. The CDR3 is CSVVDILENEQYF. The CDR3 bases that were read are TGCAGCGTCGTGGACATCCTTGAGAACGAG.

About this clone itself: The CDR3 end falls 3 residues outside the read, so it is completed with the germline J gene. V usage is TRBV15 and J usage is TRBJ1-2; a possible D gene is TRBD1 (5 bases). V gave up 0 bases and J gave up 4 bases, with 9 bases separating them. This CDR3 spans 14 amino acids. CDR1 is LNHNV, CDR2 YYDKDF, per germline (reference sequence). The part of the CDR3 DNA that was read is TGTGCCACCAGCAGAGATGCAGGGCCCTATGGC. Protein: CATSRDAGPYG. The entire CDR3 is CATSRDAGPYGYTF.

About this clone itself: The CDR3 extends 3 residues past the end of the read, so its final part is completed from the germline J gene. This chain joins TRBV10-2 and TRBJ2-7; no clear D. The CDR3 runs to 15 residues. V gave up 5 bases and J gave up 2 bases, with 16 bases separating them. The V gene's germline CDR1 is WSHSY and CDR2 SAAADI. CDR3 DNA (partial): TGCGCCAGCAGTAACCTTGGGCTACCCACCTACGAG. Its protein product is CASSNLGLPTYE. The whole CDR3 sequence is CASSNLGLPTYEQYF.